Below are 28 T cell receptor beta chains sequenced from a single sample in a study of T cells in Graves' hyperthyroidism and ophthalmopathy. It was RNA transcripts that yielded the amplified TCR beta CDR3 regions. In the first-round RT-PCR of the TCR CDR3, the HTBI primer set was used. One entry per CDR3 protein results from TCRdb running MiXCR on the multiplex PCR reads. The repertoire includes over 250,000 distinct CDR3 sequences, approximately 26% of them detected once, and about a quarter sits in the top ten. Sequenced sample: blood. The receptors come from a man aged 40-49 years with Graves' hyperthyroidism that later progressed to Graves' ophthalmopathy.

This clonotype was detected ten times or more. The V and J genes are TRBV5-4 and TRBJ2-7; 11 bases are a match to TRBD1. Germline V gives CDR1 SGHNT, CDR2 YYREEE (reference sequence). V gave up 0 bases and J gave up 3 bases; unmatched junction bases: 17. The CDR3 is 20 amino acids. CDR3 coding DNA: TGTGCCAGCAGCTTGGGATGGACAGGGGGCGTGCGTATAGAGGGCTACGAGCAGTACTTC. Protein: CASSLGWTGGVRIEGYEQYF.

This clonotype was found many times. This chain links TRBV30 with TRBJ2-7; D unresolved. CDR1 is GTSNPN and CDR2 is SVGIG in the germline V gene (reference sequence). This CDR3 comprises 9 residues. V lost 7 bases, J lost 3 bases, and 4 bases lay in between. The CDR3 DNA reads as TGTGCCTTTATCTACGAGCAGTACTTC. It yields the protein CAFIYEQYF.

This clonotype came up many times. The V and J genes are TRBV7-3 and TRBJ1-1; tentatively, D is TRBD1 (6 bases). The ends were cut back, 5 bases at V and 4 bases at J, with 17 bases in the middle. CDR3 size: 15 residues. In germline, CDR1 is SGHTA, CDR2 FQGTGA. The CDR3 here is CASSLLGGLGTEAFF. CDR3 nucleotides: TGTGCCAGCAGCCTTTTAGGGGGGCTGGGCACTGAAGCTTTCTTT. Filled out from reference TRBV7-3 and TRBJ1-1, the complete variable domain reads GAGVSQTPSNKVTEKGKYVELRCDPISGHTALYWYRQSLGQGPEFLIYFQGTGAADDSGLPNDRFFAVRPEGSVSTLKIQRTERGDSAVYLCASSLLGGLGTEAFFGQGTRLTVV.

This clonotype was seen at least ten times. The rearrangement links TRBV29-1 to TRBJ1-2, with TRBD1 matching 8 bases. There are 13 residues in the CDR3. The V gene's germline CDR1 is SQVTM and CDR2 ANQGSEA. Unmatched junction bases numbered 5, after V lost 1 base and J lost 7 bases. Here the CDR3 reads CSVEGAGGSGYTF. The CDR3 DNA sequence: TGCAGCGTTGAAGGCGCAGGGGGCAGTGGCTACACCTTC.

This clonotype was observed many times. The V and J genes are TRBV6-2 or TRBV6-3 and TRBJ1-2; the match to TRBD1 covers 7 bases. Losses at the gene ends were 0 bases for V and 4 bases for J; bases not matched to a gene: 14. The CDR3 has 18 amino acids. CDR1 is MNHEY, CDR2 SVGEGT, per germline. For the CDR3, the DNA is TGTGCCAGCAGTTACTCGCTTCTAAAAGGGGGCCGTGGCTATGGCTACACCTTC. This translates into CASSYSLLKGGRGYGYTF.

In this sample, this clonotype turned up many times. The V and J genes are TRBV3-1 and TRBJ1-3, with 10 bases lining up with TRBD1. Germline assignment: CDR1 LGHDT and CDR2 YNNKEL (reference sequence). The CDR3 length is 17 residues. V shed 0 bases, J shed 4 bases, and the junction held 6 bases outside the gene matches. The CDR3: CASSQDLGQGEGNTIYF. The CDR3 DNA sequence: TGTGCCAGCAGCCAAGATCTTGGACAGGGGGAAGGAAACACCATATATTTT.

The chain has TRBV11-1 and TRBJ2-5, with TRBD2 matching over 14 bases. CDR3 size: 17 residues. V trimming: 5 bases; J trimming: 2 bases; junction bases outside the gene matches: 7. Germline assignment: CDR1 SGHAT and CDR2 FQDESV (reference sequence). CDR3 in amino acids: CASSTGGTSGSQETQYF. CDR3 bases: TGTGCCAGCAGCACCGGGGGGACTAGCGGGAGTCAAGAGACCCAGTACTTC. Based on the CDR3 plus reference TRBV11-1 and TRBJ2-5, the full variable domain is EAEVAQSPRYKITEKSQAVAFWCDPISGHATLYWYRQILGQGPELLVQFQDESVVDDSQLPKDRFSAERLKGVDSTLKIQPAELGDSAMYLCASSTGGTSGSQETQYFGPGTRLLVL.

J is TRBJ1-3 and V is TRBV7-2; D perhaps matches TRBD1 (6 bases). CDR3 length: 15 amino acids. The germline CDR1 and CDR2 sequences are SGHTA and FQGNSA. Trimming stripped 0 bases from V and 4 bases from J, with 10 bases between. This CDR3 reads CASSLAQGQGNTIYF. The CDR3 DNA reads TGTGCCAGCAGCTTAGCTCAGGGGCAAGGAAACACCATATATTTT.

This clonotype was seen a few times. The chain has TRBV5-8 and TRBJ2-5; D remains ambiguous. Trimming cost V 0 bases and J 2 bases, with 11 bases left between them. This CDR3 comprises 15 residues. The V gene's germline CDR1 is SGHTS and CDR2 YDEGEE. As DNA, the CDR3 is TGTGCCAGCAGCTTGGCTTCCACGAGACAAGAGACCCAGTACTTC. It is translated as CASSLASTRQETQYF.

The chain links TRBV4-1 to TRBJ2-2; TRBD2 agrees at 8 bases. Trimming removed 2 bases from V and 7 bases from J; junction bases left unmatched: 12. CDR1 is MGHRA and CDR2 is YSYEKL in the germline V gene. The CDR3 has 17 residues. CDR3 DNA: TGCGCCAGCAGCCAATCCGTGACAAGCGGGAGAGTCGGGGAGCTGTTTTTT. Its translation is CASSQSVTSGRVGELFF.

This sequence joins TRBV12-3 or TRBV12-4 and TRBJ1-5; TRBD1 might be the D (6 bases). The CDR3 has 15 residues. V was pared by 6 bases and J by 7 bases, with 19 bases between. The DNA for the CDR3 is TGTGCCAGCAGCCGGCTAAACAGGGAAATACAGCCCCAGCATTTT. Translating it yields CASSRLNREIQPQHF.

This clonotype was counted ten times or more. This rearrangement joins TRBV6-1 to TRBJ2-5; D gene ambiguous. Deletions cut 5 bases from V and 2 bases from J, with 6 bases between. This CDR3 has 12 residues. Per germline, CDR1 MNHNS and CDR2 SASEGT. The CDR3 nucleotides read TGTGCCAGCAGTTCGACTCAAGAGACCCAGTACTTC. Translated: CASSSTQETQYF.

This clonotype was observed at least ten times. CDR3 region: CASSLDIRDMNTEAFF. DNA of the CDR3: TGCGCCAGCAGCTTGGATATCCGGGACATGAACACTGAAGCTTTCTTT. The chain combines TRBV5-1 with TRBJ1-1; perhaps TRBD1 as D (6 bases). V lost 0 bases to trimming and J lost 0 bases, with 12 bases between them. The CDR3 loop spans 16 amino acids. The germline CDR1 and CDR2 sequences are SGHRS and YFSETQ.

The gene calls are TRBV12-3 or TRBV12-4 and TRBJ2-2; no clear D. Trimming stripped 6 bases from V and 5 bases from J, with 10 bases between. The CDR3 is made up of 13 amino acids. As DNA, the CDR3 is TGTGCCAGCAGCACGGCCCTTACCGGGGAGCTGTTTTTT. Its translation is CASSTALTGELFF.

This clonotype appeared many times. A much larger clonotype is one base distant, so this may be a read error. The chain is built from TRBV27 and TRBJ1-5; TRBD1 agrees at 7 bases. This CDR3 has 14 amino acids. From germline, CDR1 is MNHEY and CDR2 SMNVEV (reference sequence). The CDR3 reads CASSRQGSNHPQHF. The CDR3 nucleotides read TGTGCCAGCAGCCGACAGGGAAGCAATCATCCCCAGCATTTT.

This clonotype has at least ten counts. V gene TRBV7-9 combines with J gene TRBJ2-7, with D unresolved. V was clipped by 5 bases and J by 3 bases, with 8 bases between them. The CDR3 consists of 12 residues. Germline CDR1 reads SEHNR; CDR2 reads FQNEAQ (reference sequence). The CDR3 DNA reads TGTGCCAGCAGCAACATACGCTACGAGCAGTACTTC. Translating gives CASSNIRYEQYF.

This clonotype was counted ten times or more. In nucleotides, the CDR3 is TGTGCTAGTAACCAATCAACCCACCGGGACAGGCTTTCACTAAGGCCCTACGAGCAGTACTTC. Translation gives CASNQSTHRDRLSLRPYEQYF. V and J are TRBV12-5 and TRBJ2-7, with TRBD1 matching 8 bases. V dropped 8 bases and J dropped 2; count of bases not matched to a gene: 29. The CDR3 has 21 amino acids. Germline V gives CDR1 LGHNT, CDR2 FRNRAP.

This clonotype was seen at least ten times. J is TRBJ2-2 and V is TRBV20-1; D is perhaps TRBD2 (5 bases). Trimming cost V 6 bases and J 0 bases, with 8 bases left between them. The CDR3 spans 13 residues. Germline CDR1 and CDR2: DFQATT and SNEGSKA (reference sequence). Here the CDR3 DNA reads TGCAGTGCGGAGGACCCGAACACCGGGGAGCTGTTTTTT. Its translation: CSAEDPNTGELFF.

This clonotype was counted at least ten times. The rearrangement joins TRBV3-1 to TRBJ1-5; the match to TRBD1 covers 9 bases. Germline-derived CDR1 and CDR2 are LGHDT and YNNKEL (reference sequence). CDR3 length equals 15 residues. V lost 4 bases, J lost 6 bases, and 7 bases stayed unmatched. CDR3 in amino acids: CASSPRDRVGQPQHF. CDR3 coding DNA: TGTGCCAGCAGCCCCCGGGACAGGGTAGGTCAGCCCCAGCATTTT.

The CDR3 coding sequence is TGTGCCAGCAGTTACTCCGAACAGGGGGCAAATGGCTACACCTTC. Its translation is CASSYSEQGANGYTF. The chain couples TRBV6-2 or TRBV6-3 to TRBJ1-2, with TRBD1 matching over 9 bases. The V and J ends lost 0 bases and 6 bases, in that order; junction bases with no gene match: 5. This CDR3 is 15 amino acids long. Looked up from germline, CDR1 is MNHEY and CDR2 is SVGEGT.

This clonotype came up many times. The V gene is TRBV6-5, the J gene TRBJ2-5; D remains unclear. Germline-derived CDR1 and CDR2 are MNHEY and SVGAGI. V lost 5 bases, J lost 4 bases, and 14 bases lay in between. The CDR3 has 14 residues. The CDR3 sequence: CASSILLGGETQYF. In nucleotides, the CDR3 is TGTGCCAGCAGTATTCTATTGGGCGGAGAGACCCAGTACTTC.

This clonotype was found a few times. The chain couples TRBV12-3 or TRBV12-4 to TRBJ2-5; D uncertain. V lost 5 bases, J lost 1 base, and 5 bases lay in between. The CDR3 is made up of 12 amino acids. The CDR3 DNA reads TGTGCCAGCAGTACCCGCCAAGAGACCCAGTACTTC. Amino acid sequence: CASSTRQETQYF.

This sequence joins TRBV28 and TRBJ1-2; D not resolved. The ends were cut back, 4 bases at V and 2 bases at J, with 11 bases in the middle. The CDR3 is 14 amino acids. Germline V gene sequence: CDR1 MDHEN, CDR2 SYDVKM. The CDR3 DNA follows: TGTGCCAGCAGTTATAGTGGAGTAAACTATGGCTACACCTTC. This translates into CASSYSGVNYGYTF.

This rearrangement joins TRBV6-5 to TRBJ1-1; D gene uncertain. CDR1 and CDR2 (germline): MNHEY, SVGAGI. V was pared by 0 bases and J by 2 bases, with 13 bases between. The CDR3 runs to 16 residues. The CDR3 spells CASSYSNTGANTEAFF. As DNA, the CDR3 is TGTGCCAGCAGTTACTCGAATACCGGAGCTAACACTGAAGCTTTCTTT.

This clonotype was detected a few times. CDR3 nucleotide sequence: TGTGCCAGCAGCCCACCGGGACTAGCGGTCGCCGAGCAGTACTTC. It specifies CASSPPGLAVAEQYF. The chain joins TRBV7-9 to TRBJ2-7; TRBD2 agrees at 11 bases. The CDR3 loop spans 15 amino acids. CDR1 and CDR2 from the germline V gene are SEHNR and FQNEAQ (reference sequence). Unmatched junction bases numbered 9, after V lost 5 bases and J lost 6 bases.

At least ten counts were recorded for this clonotype. The chain links TRBV10-3 to TRBJ1-1; TRBD1 agrees at 8 bases. V trimming: 6 bases; J trimming: 13 bases; junction bases outside the gene matches: 13. Germline-derived CDR1 and CDR2 are ENHRY and SYGVKD. The CDR3 consists of 13 residues. CDR3 in DNA: TGTGCCATCAGGACAGGCGGGACAGGTCTAGATTTCTTT. The encoded protein is CAIRTGGTGLDFF.

The table lists this clonotype with many counts. The chain is built from TRBV11-2 and TRBJ2-5; D might be TRBD2 (5 bases). Between the trimmed V and J ends, which lost 0 bases and 5 bases, there was a span of 13 bases. The CDR3 is 15 residues long. Germline values: CDR1 SGHAT, CDR2 FQNNGV. The CDR3: CASSLDGETGETQYF. CDR3 coding DNA: TGTGCCAGCAGCTTAGATGGAGAAACGGGGGAGACCCAGTACTTC.

This clonotype was seen many times. The rearrangement links TRBV2 to TRBJ2-5; 8 bases line up with TRBD2. CDR1 is SNHLY and CDR2 is FYNNEI in the germline V gene. The CDR3 totals 14 residues. Trimming cost V 2 bases and J 10 bases; bases outside gene matches: 9. The CDR3 sequence is CASSENGRAVLQYF. In nucleotides, the CDR3 is TGTGCCAGCAGTGAAAACGGGAGGGCCGTGCTCCAGTACTTC.